One sample yielded the 9 T cell receptor beta chains listed below, sequenced in a study of blood T cells in healthy people across ages. The second PCR ran about 6 to 12 cycles with a sample-barcoded 5' primer and J-beta primers. TCRdb fed the 5' RACE reads into MiXCR, producing one record per CDR3 protein. Among around 600,000 distinct CDR3 sequences listed, 40% to 50% were seen once. Sequenced: blood. The receptors originated from a man older than 75 in good health.

CDR3 residues: CASSPTGSKQYF. The CDR3 bases are TGTGCCAGCAGTCCTACTGGGAGCAAGCAGTACTTC. This sequence joins TRBV12-3 or TRBV12-4 and TRBJ2-5, with a weak D call TRBD2 (5 bases). Deletions cut 5 bases from V and 11 bases from J, with 15 bases between. This CDR3 is built from 12 residues.

This sequence joins TRBV12-3 or TRBV12-4 and TRBJ2-5; D may match TRBD1 or TRBD2 (6 bases each). The V end was cut by 4 bases, the J end by 5 bases, with 17 bases between. This CDR3 is 15 amino acids long. The CDR3 spells CASSSGALGWETQYF. CDR3 sequence (DNA): TGTGCCAGCAGTTCGGGGGCCCTCGGATGGGAGACCCAGTACTTC.

A single count supports this clonotype. The rearrangement joins TRBV20-1 to TRBJ2-6; D could derive from TRBD1 or TRBD2 (5 bases each). With 0 bases removed from V and 2 bases from J, the gap between germline ends came to 11 bases. Germline CDR1 is DFQATT and CDR2 is SNEGSKA (reference sequence). This CDR3 comprises 16 residues. DNA of the CDR3: TGCAGTGCTAGAGATGAAGAGGGACCTGGGGCCAACGTCCTGACTTTC. This translates into CSARDEEGPGANVLTF.

The rearrangement uses TRBV5-1 and TRBJ2-7, with TRBD1 identical over 8 bases. The CDR3 runs 15 residues. J lost 5 bases, V lost 0 bases, and 7 bases had no gene match. CDR1 is SGHRS and CDR2 is YFSETQ in the germline V gene. The CDR3 loop reads CASSLDTGGQDEQYF. The CDR3 DNA sequence: TGCGCCAGCAGCTTGGACACAGGGGGTCAAGACGAGCAGTACTTC.

This clonotype was counted a few times. The chain couples TRBV10-1 to TRBJ2-3; tentative D call: TRBD2 (6 bases). The V end lost 4 bases, the J end lost 4 bases, and 12 bases lay between the germline ends. The CDR3 is 14 residues long. CDR1 and CDR2 (germline): WNHNN, SYGVQD (reference sequence). CDR3 DNA: TGCGCCAGCAGTGGGGGGGTTTTTCCAGATACGCAGTATTTT. Protein: CASSGGVFPDTQYF.

V usage is TRBV28 and J usage is TRBJ1-6; D not certain. The CDR3 consists of 16 residues. Trimming removed 4 bases from V and 3 bases from J, with 13 bases in between. Germline V lookup: CDR1 MDHEN, CDR2 SYDVKM. The DNA of the CDR3 is TGTGCCAGCAGTTCCGGGAAGGGAAGCTATAATTCACCCCTCCACTTT. It yields the protein CASSSGKGSYNSPLHF.

This clonotype appeared a few times. The chain employs TRBV7-2 and TRBJ2-1, with D possibly being TRBD2 (5 bases). The CDR3 length is 17 residues. The germline V gene has CDR1 SGHTA and CDR2 FQGNSA. V was cut by 6 bases and J by 0 bases, with 18 bases left in between. CDR3 amino acids: CASSRTDGEGSYNEQFF. The CDR3 DNA reads as TGTGCCAGCAGTCGAACGGACGGGGAAGGCTCCTACAATGAGCAGTTCTTC. Together with reference TRBV7-2 and TRBJ2-1, the CDR3 gives the full variable domain: GAGVSQSPSNKVTEKGKDVELRCDPISGHTALYWYRQSLGQGLEFLIYFQGNSAPDKSGLPSDRFSAERTGGSVSTLTIQRTQQEDSAVYLCASSRTDGEGSYNEQFFGPGTRLTVL.

The sample holds a few counts of this clonotype. This chain connects TRBV29-1 to TRBJ2-1, with 8 bases matching TRBD2. CDR1 SQVTM and CDR2 ANQGSEA come from the germline V gene. V was clipped by 8 bases and J by 13 bases; unmatched bases: 13. The CDR3 is 12 residues long. The CDR3 bases are TGCAGCACCGTTGGAGCGGGAGTATACCAGTTCTTC. Translating it yields CSTVGAGVYQFF.

The rearrangement links TRBV12-3 or TRBV12-4 to TRBJ1-5, with TRBD1 as a possible D gene (5 bases). V dropped 5 bases and J dropped 4 bases, with 15 bases sitting between them. The CDR3 contains 15 residues. CDR3 loop: CASSPRGGGNQPQHF. The CDR3 DNA is TGTGCCAGCAGTCCCAGAGGCGGGGGAAATCAGCCCCAGCATTTT.